Listed below are T cell receptor beta chains from one sample, sequenced in a study of CD8 T cells in Susac syndrome. TCRdb recomputed calls from the immunoSEQ multiplex PCR reads with MiXCR, one row per CDR3 protein. This sample has 110,000 or so distinct CDR3 sequences, with around 93% found just once. The sample comprised CD8+ T cells from PBMCs. These receptors all come from a human donor in good health. CDR3s include the opening cysteine and the closing phenylalanine or tryptophan. D genes are given only for firm matches. Not all rows give a size; the values are once, few, many and, for expanded clones, a class.

abundance	d_gene	v_gene	j_gene	CDR3nt	CDR3aa
NA	NA	TRBV23-1	TRBJ2-7	TGCGCCAGCAGTCTCGGTGACTTAAACAGGGAATCTCCCTACGAGCAGTACTTC	CASSLGDLNRESPYEQYF
NA	TRBD2	TRBV7-2	TRBJ2-4	TGTGCCAGCAGCCCACAGGCTAGCGGCGCCGCAAACATTCAGTACTTC	CASSPQASGAANIQYF
NA	NA	TRBV19	TRBJ2-7	TGTGCCAGTAGTATCGGGGGTGCCTACGAGCAGTACTTC	CASSIGGAYEQYF
NA	NA	TRBV5-4	TRBJ1-3	TGTGCCAGCAGCTCTCCAACTGGAAACACCATATATTTT	CASSSPTGNTIYF
NA	NA	TRBV7-3	TRBJ2-5	TGTGCCAGCAGCTTCGCCAGGGAAGAGACCCAGTACTTC	CASSFAREETQYF
NA	TRBD2	TRBV5-1	TRBJ2-3	TGCGCCAGCAGCCGCGGACCGGGAGGGCCGGGGGATACGCAGTATTTT	CASSRGPGGPGDTQYF
NA	TRBD1	TRBV6-2/TRBV6-3	TRBJ2-5	TGTGCCAGCAGCCTCGGACAGGGTCAAGAGACCCAGTACTTC	CASSLGQGQETQYF
NA	NA	TRBV2	TRBJ1-1	TGTGCCAGCAGTGGCGGGGGAGGCCCCGGCACTGAAGCTTTCTTT	CASSGGGGPGTEAFF
once	NA	TRBV9	TRBJ2-7	TGTGCCAGCAGCAGAATGAATTCGGGCTCCTACGAGCAGTACTTC	CASSRMNSGSYEQYF
NA	TRBD2	TRBV19	TRBJ2-1	TGTGCCAGTAGTTTCGACAACGGCGGGACTAGCGGGAACAATGAGCAGTTCTTC	CASSFDNGGTSGNNEQFF
NA	NA	TRBV28	TRBJ2-4	TGTGCCAGCACCTCAGGCGCAGGGGGGAGGACCAAAAACATTCAGTACTTC	CASTSGAGGRTKNIQYF
NA	NA	TRBV6-2/TRBV6-3	TRBJ2-5	TGTGCCAGCAGACCCCGTGGCGGGGAAGAGACCCAGTACTTC	CASRPRGGEETQYF
NA	NA	TRBV7-2	TRBJ2-1	TGTGCCAGCAGCCGAGACACCGCCCGGAGGAATGAGCAGTTCTTC	CASSRDTARRNEQFF
NA	NA	TRBV23-1	TRBJ1-2	TGCGCCAGCAGTCAATCGAGGCAGGGGCCCTATGGCTACACCTTC	CASSQSRQGPYGYTF
NA	NA	TRBV19	TRBJ1-5	TGTGCCAGTAGTATGTGGCGACAGCCCCAGCATTTT	CASSMWRQPQHF
NA	NA	TRBV2	TRBJ1-2	TGTGCCAGCAGTGAACGGGTTGGCTACACCTTC	CASSERVGYTF
once	NA	TRBV5-1	TRBJ1-4	TGCGCCAGCAGCCCCTGGACGGGGGAAAAACTGTTTTTT	CASSPWTGEKLFF
NA	TRBD2	TRBV9	TRBJ2-1	TGTGCCAGCAGCGTAGGGTTAGGGCTAGCGGGACAAAGCTCCTACAATGAGCAGTTCTTC	CASSVGLGLAGQSSYNEQFF
NA	NA	TRBV9	TRBJ2-5	TGTGCCAGCAGCGTAGCAGACTCCCAAGAGACCCAGTACTTC	CASSVADSQETQYF
NA	TRBD1	TRBV7-2	TRBJ2-5	TGTGCCAGCATCAATAGGGGGCGGGTAGAAGAGACCCAGTACTTC	CASINRGRVEETQYF
NA	NA	TRBV6-5	TRBJ2-2	TGTGCCAGCAGTCTAGAGAGCGGGGAGCTGTTTTTT	CASSLESGELFF
NA	NA	TRBV7-8	TRBJ2-2	TGTGCCAGCAGCCCTTCCGGGACCACCACCGGGGAGCTGTTTTTT	CASSPSGTTTGELFF
NA	NA	TRBV7-9	TRBJ2-7	TGTGCCAGCAGCGCGCAGGAGTACGAGCAGTACTTC	CASSAQEYEQYF
NA	NA	TRBV2	TRBJ1-4	TGTGCCAGCAGGCGACGGGATTATAATGAAAAACTGTTTTTT	CASRRRDYNEKLFF
NA	NA	TRBV19	TRBJ1-1	TGTGCCAGTAGTATTGGCCCAGGGTCCACTGAAGCTTTCTTT	CASSIGPGSTEAFF
NA	TRBD2	TRBV3-1	TRBJ2-7	TGTGCCAGCAGCCCAACCGGGACTAGCACCCCCGAGCAGTACTTC	CASSPTGTSTPEQYF
NA	TRBD1	TRBV6-5	TRBJ2-1	TGTGCCAGCAGTTACAGGGACAGGGTCTACAATGAGCAGTTCTTC	CASSYRDRVYNEQFF
NA	NA	TRBV9	TRBJ2-1	TGTGCCAGCAGCGTAGCAGTGGGCGGCTCCTACAATGAGCAGTTCTTC	CASSVAVGGSYNEQFF
NA	TRBD1	TRBV20-1	TRBJ2-3	TGCAGTGCCAAGGACAGGGTCTCTGATACGCAGTATTTT	CSAKDRVSDTQYF
NA	NA	TRBV2	TRBJ2-2	TGTGCCAGCTGGGACCGCGGGGCCGGGGAGCTGTTTTTT	CASWDRGAGELFF